This record covers a single TCR beta chain. This CDR3 region has 13 residues. Germline V gene lookup returns CDR1 SGHTA and CDR2 FQGNSA. V lost 1 base and J lost 5, with 8 bases in between. TCRdb keeps only in-frame clones here, not all; method: immunoSEQ multiplex PCR. The sample has about 200,000 clones, about nine tenths seen once; the top ten hold nearly 4.5%. The data were obtained in a study of blood T cell repertoires in COVID-19. What was sequenced was peripheral blood. The V gene is TRBV7-2, the J gene TRBJ1-2, with D perhaps TRBD1 (5 bases). This sequence originates from a man aged 45-65 years with acute or convalescent COVID-19. The CDR3 sequence is CASSLGQGYGYTF. CDR3 nucleotide sequence: TGTGCCAGCAGCTTAGGGCAGGGATATGGCTACACCTTC.